This TCR beta chain was captured in a study of T-cell reconstitution after alpha-beta-depleted transplantation in children. The CDR3 is 16 residues long. J was trimmed by 8 bases and V by 1 base; bases with no gene match: 10. This sample's TCRbeta library carried unique molecular identifier barcodes. TCRdb passed the PCR reads through MiXCR, listing each CDR3 protein once. The top ten clones hold 2% to 2.5% of a sample with around 370,000 distinct CDR3 sequences, approximately 10% of them seen once. Sequencing was performed on PBMCs from the stem cell graft donor, taken from the stem cell graft. The TCR sequence derives from a human donor who donated a stem cell graft to a child with acute lymphoblastic leukemia. The V gene is TRBV12-3 or TRBV12-4, the J gene TRBJ2-3; 9 nucleotides match TRBD2. CDR3 sequence reads: CASSLERGRGWATQYF. CDR3 coding DNA: TGTGCCAGCAGTTTAGAGCGCGGGAGGGGCTGGGCTACGCAGTATTTT.